This entry lists 4 T cell receptor beta chains sequenced from one sample in a study of blood T cell repertoires in COVID-19. Sequencing used immunoSEQ multiplex PCR; TCRdb keeps in-frame clones, though not all of them. The sample holds roughly 50,000 clones; around 93% are singletons and the top ten take about 7.3%. Sequencing input: peripheral blood. The receptors come from an older woman with active or convalescent COVID-19.

The rearrangement joins TRBV19 to TRBJ1-3; TRBD1 is a possible D gene (5 bases). Germline loops: CDR1 LNHDA, CDR2 SQIVND (reference sequence). CDR3 length equals 14 residues. V lost 2 bases and J 5 bases, leaving 10 bases between the germline ends. The CDR3 DNA sequence: TGTGCCAGTAGTATATCCGACAGTCGAAACACCATATATTTT. It encodes CASSISDSRNTIYF.

V gene TRBV11-2 combines with J gene TRBJ2-1, with a possible D match to TRBD2 (5 bases). Germline lookup yields CDR1 SGHAT and CDR2 FQNNGV. The length of the CDR3 is 15 residues. V lost 1 base and J 2 bases, leaving 9 bases between the germline ends. The CDR3 loop reads CASSLGTDTYNEQFF. DNA of the CDR3: TGTGCCAGCAGCTTAGGGACTGATACCTACAATGAGCAGTTCTTC.

This rearrangement joins TRBV27 to TRBJ1-1; TRBD1 matches 9 bases. The CDR3 has 14 amino acids. Per germline, CDR1 MNHEY and CDR2 SMNVEV (reference sequence). Trimming took 2 bases from V and 11 from J; bases not matched to a gene: 9. The chain's CDR3 is CASSLNRGQISAFF. In DNA, the CDR3 is TGTGCCAGCAGTTTAAACAGGGGGCAGATAAGCGCTTTCTTT.

The chain has TRBV28 and TRBJ2-7; D perhaps matches TRBD1 (7 bases). This CDR3 is built from 13 residues. V dropped 5 bases and J dropped 9 bases, with 17 bases sitting between them. In germline, CDR1 is MDHEN, CDR2 SYDVKM. The CDR3 spells CASSTGQRAAQYF. CDR3 nucleotides: TGTGCCAGCAGTACGGGACAGCGGGCCGCGCAGTACTTC.